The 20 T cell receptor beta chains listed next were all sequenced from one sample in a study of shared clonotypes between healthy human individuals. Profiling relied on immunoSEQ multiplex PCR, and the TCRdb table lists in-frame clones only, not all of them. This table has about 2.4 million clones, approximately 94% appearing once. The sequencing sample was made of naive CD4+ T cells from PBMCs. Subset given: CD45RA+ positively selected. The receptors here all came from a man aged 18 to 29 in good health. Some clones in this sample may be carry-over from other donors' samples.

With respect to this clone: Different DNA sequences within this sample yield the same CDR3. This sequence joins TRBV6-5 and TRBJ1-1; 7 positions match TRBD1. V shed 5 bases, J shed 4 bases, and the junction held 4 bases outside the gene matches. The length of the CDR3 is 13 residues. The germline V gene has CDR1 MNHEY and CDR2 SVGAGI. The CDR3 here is CASSLPGGTEAFF. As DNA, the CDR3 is TGTGCCAGCAGTCTCCCAGGGGGCACTGAAGCTTTCTTT.

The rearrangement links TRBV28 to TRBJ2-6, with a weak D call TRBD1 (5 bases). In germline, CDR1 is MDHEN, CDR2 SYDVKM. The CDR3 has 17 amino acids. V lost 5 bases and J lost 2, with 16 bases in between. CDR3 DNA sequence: TGTGCCAGCAGTCCACCCCCAGGCAGGGCTGGGGCCAACGTCCTGACTTTC. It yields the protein CASSPPPGRAGANVLTF.

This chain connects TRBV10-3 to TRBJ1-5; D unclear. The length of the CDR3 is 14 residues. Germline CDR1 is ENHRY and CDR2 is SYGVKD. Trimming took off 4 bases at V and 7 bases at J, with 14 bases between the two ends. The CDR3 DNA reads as TGTGCCATCAGTGGAGGAGCCCAAGCCCAGCCCCAGCATTTT. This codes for CAISGGAQAQPQHF.

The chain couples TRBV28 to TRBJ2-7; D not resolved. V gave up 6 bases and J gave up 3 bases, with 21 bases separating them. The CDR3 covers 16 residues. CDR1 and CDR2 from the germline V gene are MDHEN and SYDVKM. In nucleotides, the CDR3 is TGTGCCAGCAGCGTCGGGCAAACCCGAAAGGTCTACGAGCAGTACTTC. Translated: CASSVGQTRKVYEQYF.

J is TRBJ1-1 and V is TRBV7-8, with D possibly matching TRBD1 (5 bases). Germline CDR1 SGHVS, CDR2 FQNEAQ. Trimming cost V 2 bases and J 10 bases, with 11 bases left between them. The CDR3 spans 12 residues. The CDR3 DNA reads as TGTGCCAGCAGCTTATATTCCGGGGGAGCTTTCTTT. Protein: CASSLYSGGAFF.

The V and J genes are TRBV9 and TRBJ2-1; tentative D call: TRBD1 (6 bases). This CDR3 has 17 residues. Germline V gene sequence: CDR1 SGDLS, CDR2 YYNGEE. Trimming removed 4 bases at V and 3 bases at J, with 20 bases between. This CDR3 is CASSLGGRWSLYNEQFF. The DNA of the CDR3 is TGTGCCAGCAGCTTAGGGGGTCGGTGGTCCCTCTACAATGAGCAGTTCTTC.

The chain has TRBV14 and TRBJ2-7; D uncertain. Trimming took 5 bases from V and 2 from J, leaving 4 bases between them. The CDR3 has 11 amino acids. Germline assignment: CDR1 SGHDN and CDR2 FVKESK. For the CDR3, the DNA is TGTGCCAGCAGCGTCCCCTACGAGCAGTACTTC. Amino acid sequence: CASSVPYEQYF.

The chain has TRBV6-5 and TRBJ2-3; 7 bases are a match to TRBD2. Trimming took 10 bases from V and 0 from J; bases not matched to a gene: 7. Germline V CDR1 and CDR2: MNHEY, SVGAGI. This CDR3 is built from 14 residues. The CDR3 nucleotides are TGTGCCACGAGGAAGCGGGGTAGCACAGATACGCAGTATTTT. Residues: CATRKRGSTDTQYF.

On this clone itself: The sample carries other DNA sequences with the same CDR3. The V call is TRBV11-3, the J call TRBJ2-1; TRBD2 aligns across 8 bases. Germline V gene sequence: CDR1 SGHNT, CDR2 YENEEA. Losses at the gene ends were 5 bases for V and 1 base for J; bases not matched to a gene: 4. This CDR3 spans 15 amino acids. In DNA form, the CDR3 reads TGTGCCAGCAGCCCCGGGGGGGGGTCCTACAATGAGCAGTTCTTC. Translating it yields CASSPGGGSYNEQFF.

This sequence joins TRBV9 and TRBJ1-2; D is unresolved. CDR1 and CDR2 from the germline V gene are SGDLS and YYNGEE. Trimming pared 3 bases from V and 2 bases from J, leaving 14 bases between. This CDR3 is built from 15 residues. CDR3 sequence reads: CASSASSDINYGYTF. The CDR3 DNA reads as TGTGCCAGCAGCGCATCCTCAGACATCAACTATGGCTACACCTTC.

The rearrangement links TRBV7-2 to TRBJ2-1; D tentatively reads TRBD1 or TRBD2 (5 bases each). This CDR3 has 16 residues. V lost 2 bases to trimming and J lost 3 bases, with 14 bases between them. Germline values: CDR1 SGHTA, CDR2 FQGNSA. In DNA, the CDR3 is TGTGCCAGCAGCTTATGGTCGGGTGGGGGCTACAATGAGCAGTTCTTC. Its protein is CASSLWSGGGYNEQFF.

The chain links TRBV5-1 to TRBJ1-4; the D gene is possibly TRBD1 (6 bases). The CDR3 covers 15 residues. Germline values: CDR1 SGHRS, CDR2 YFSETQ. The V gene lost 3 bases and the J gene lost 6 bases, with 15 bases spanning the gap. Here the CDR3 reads CASSSLRGRDEKLFF. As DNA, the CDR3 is TGCGCCAGCAGCTCCCTCAGGGGAAGGGATGAAAAACTGTTTTTT.

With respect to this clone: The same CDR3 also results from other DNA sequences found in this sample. The CDR3 region has the DNA TGTGCCAGCTCCCCCGGACTGAACTATGGCTACACCTTC. It yields the protein CASSPGLNYGYTF. The V call is TRBV18, the J call TRBJ1-2; no clear D. The V gene lost 6 bases and the J gene lost 2 bases, with 10 bases spanning the gap. Germline V lookup: CDR1 KGHSH, CDR2 LQKENI. The CDR3 loop spans 13 amino acids. The full variable domain, in which reference TRBV18 and TRBJ1-2 provide the parts outside the CDR3, is NAGVMQNPRHLVRRRGQEARLRCSPMKGHSHVYWYRQLPEEGLKFMVYLQKENIIDESGMPKERFSAEFPKEGPSILRIQQVVRGDSAAYFCASSPGLNYGYTFGSGTRLTVV.

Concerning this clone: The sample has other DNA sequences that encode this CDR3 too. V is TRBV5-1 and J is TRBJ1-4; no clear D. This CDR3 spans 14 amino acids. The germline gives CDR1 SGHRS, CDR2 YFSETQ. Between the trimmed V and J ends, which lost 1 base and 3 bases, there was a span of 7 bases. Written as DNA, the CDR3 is TGCGCCAGCAGCTTGAATAGGGCTAATGAAAAACTGTTTTTT. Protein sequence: CASSLNRANEKLFF. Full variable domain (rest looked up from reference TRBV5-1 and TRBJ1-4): KAGVTQTPRYLIKTRGQQVTLSCSPISGHRSVSWYQQTPGQGLQFLFEYFSETQRNKGNFPGRFSGRQFSNSRSEMNVSTLELGDSALYLCASSLNRANEKLFFGSGTQLSVL.

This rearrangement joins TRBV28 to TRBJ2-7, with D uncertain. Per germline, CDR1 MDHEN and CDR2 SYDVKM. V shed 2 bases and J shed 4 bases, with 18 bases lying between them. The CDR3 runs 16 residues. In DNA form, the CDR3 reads TGTGCCAGCAGTTTAGTTCGACGGGTCCGAAAATACGAGCAGTACTTC. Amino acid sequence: CASSLVRRVRKYEQYF.

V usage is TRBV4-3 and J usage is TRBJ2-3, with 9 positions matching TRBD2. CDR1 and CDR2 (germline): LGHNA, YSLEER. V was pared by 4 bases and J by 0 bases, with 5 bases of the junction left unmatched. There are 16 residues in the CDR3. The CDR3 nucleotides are TGCGCCAGCAGCCGTGGGGGACTAGCTAGCACAGATACGCAGTATTTT. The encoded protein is CASSRGGLASTDTQYF.

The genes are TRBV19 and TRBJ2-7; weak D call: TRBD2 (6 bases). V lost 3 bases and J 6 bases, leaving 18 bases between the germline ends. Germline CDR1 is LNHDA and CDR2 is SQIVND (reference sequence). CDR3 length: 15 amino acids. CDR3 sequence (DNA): TGTGCCAGTAGTATGGCGGCTCTAGCGAGATCCGAGCAGTACTTC. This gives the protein CASSMAALARSEQYF.

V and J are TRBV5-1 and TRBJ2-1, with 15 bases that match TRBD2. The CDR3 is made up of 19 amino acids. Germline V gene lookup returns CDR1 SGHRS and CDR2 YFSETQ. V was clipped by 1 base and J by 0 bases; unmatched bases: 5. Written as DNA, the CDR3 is TGCGCCAGCAGCTTGCCCGGGACTAGCGGGGGGAGCTCCTACAATGAGCAGTTCTTC. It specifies CASSLPGTSGGSSYNEQFF.

CDR3 residues: CASSYLTEGSYGYTF. CDR3 coding DNA: TGTGCCAGCAGTTACCTGACGGAGGGATCCTATGGCTACACCTTC. The chain is built from TRBV6-6 and TRBJ1-2; D is undetermined. The germline V gene has CDR1 MNHNY and CDR2 SVGAGI (reference sequence). The CDR3 loop spans 15 amino acids. Trimming removed 2 bases from V and 4 bases from J, with 14 bases in between.

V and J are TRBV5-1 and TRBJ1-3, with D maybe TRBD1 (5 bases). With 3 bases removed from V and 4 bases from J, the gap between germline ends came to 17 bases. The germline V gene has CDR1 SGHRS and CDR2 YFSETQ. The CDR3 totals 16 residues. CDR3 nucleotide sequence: TGCGCCAGCAGCTCGGCCGGGGGGTCATCCGGAAACACCATATATTTT. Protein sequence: CASSSAGGSSGNTIYF.